These T cell receptor beta chains were read from a single sample in a study of T-cell reconstitution after alpha-beta-depleted transplantation in children. TCRdb called the PCR reads again in MiXCR, with one record for every CDR3 protein. This sample has fewer than 550,000 distinct CDR3 sequences, with roughly an eighth found just once. Here the sequenced sample was PBMCs, mostly from graft donor cells, taken 180 days after TCRalphabeta/CD19-depleted stem cell transplant. The receptors were gathered from a female patient between 2 and 10 years old who had a stem cell transplant for aplastic anemia, so the T cells may come from the graft donor. CDR3s include the opening cysteine and the closing phenylalanine or tryptophan. D genes are given only for firm matches. Only part of the rows carry a size: once, few, many, or a class if the clone is expanded.

>-|TRBJ2-1|-|TRBV4-3
TGCGCCAGCAGCCAAGGAGGCCCTATAAATGTCGCCGGTGAGCAGTTCTTC
CASSQGGPINVAGEQFF
>-|TRBJ1-1|-|TRBV12-3/TRBV12-4
TGTGCCAGCAGTTTCGCAGCGGGCCCCCGTCCCACTGAAGCTTTCTTT
CASSFAAGPRPTEAFF
>-|TRBJ2-5|few|TRBV29-1
TGCAGCGTTGAAGATCTTGGCGGGGAACAGACCCAGTACTTC
CSVEDLGGEQTQYF
>TRBD2|TRBJ2-4|few|TRBV6-1
TGTGCCAGCAGGGGATACACTAGCGGGATGGGGGGGATTCAGTACTTC
CASRGYTSGMGGIQYF
>-|TRBJ2-2|few|TRBV9
TGTGCCAGCTCCCTAGGGGGAGGGGTTGGCGGGGAGCTGTTTTTT
CASSLGGGVGGELFF
>-|TRBJ1-1|-|TRBV12-3/TRBV12-4
TGTGCCAGCAGCCCCCCGGGACCGAACACTGAAGCTTTCTTT
CASSPPGPNTEAFF
>-|TRBJ1-2|many|TRBV20-1
TGCAGTGCTATGGGGTTGGGTGGCTACACCTTC
CSAMGLGGYTF
>-|TRBJ1-1|few|TRBV7-9
TGTGCCAGCAGCTTCTGGGAGGCTGAAGCTTTCTTT
CASSFWEAEAFF
>-|TRBJ1-2|few|TRBV7-8
TGTGGTGTCTTGTTGGGGCCGAACTATGGCTACACCTTC
CGVLLGPNYGYTF
>-|TRBJ1-1|many|TRBV20-1
TGCAGTGCCGTAAGTGGGAACACTGAAGCTTTCTTT
CSAVSGNTEAFF
>-|TRBJ2-2|many|TRBV6-5
TGTGCCAGCAGTTACAGAGCATTGAACACCGGGGAGCTGTTTTTT
CASSYRALNTGELFF
>-|TRBJ1-5|-|TRBV18
TGTGCCAGCTCACCTCGACAGAAAAGCAATCAGCCCCAGCATTTT
CASSPRQKSNQPQHF
>-|TRBJ2-7|-|TRBV6-2/TRBV6-3
TGTGCCAGCAACGACCCCCTGGGTGGTTTCTACGAGCAGTACTTC
CASNDPLGGFYEQYF
>TRBD1|TRBJ2-3|few|TRBV12-3/TRBV12-4
TGTGCCAGCAGTCCCCGGACAGGGGAGGTGTATTTT
CASSPRTGEVYF
>TRBD2|TRBJ2-1|many|TRBV25-1
TGTGCCAGCAGCAGGTCTAGCGGGGCCTCGGGAGGCTCCTACAATGAGCAGTTCTTC
CASSRSSGASGGSYNEQFF
>TRBD2|TRBJ2-7|few|TRBV20-1
TGCAGTGCGCGGACTAGCGGGAGGGTGGTGTCCTACGAGCAGTACTTC
CSARTSGRVVSYEQYF
>TRBD2|TRBJ2-1|few|TRBV10-3
TGTGCCATCAGTGGGCTAGCGGGTAAAAATGAGCAGTTCTTC
CAISGLAGKNEQFF
>-|TRBJ2-6|-|TRBV7-8
TGTGCCAGCAGCTCCGACAGGCTCTCTGGGGCCAACGTCCTGACTTTC
CASSSDRLSGANVLTF
>-|TRBJ1-5|-|TRBV20-1
TGCAGTGCTAGAGGCGGGGAGAATAGCAATCAGCCCCAGCATTTT
CSARGGENSNQPQHF
>-|TRBJ2-4|few|TRBV9
TGTGCCAGCAGCGGACCGGGGGCCAAAAACATTCAGTACTTC
CASSGPGAKNIQYF
>-|TRBJ2-1|few|TRBV6-1
TGTGCCAGCAGTGTTATTTACAATGAGCAGTTCTTC
CASSVIYNEQFF
>TRBD1|TRBJ2-7|few|TRBV24-1
TGTGCCACCAGTGATTCCACCGGGACAGGGCTCTACGAGCAGTACTTC
CATSDSTGTGLYEQYF
>TRBD1|TRBJ1-1|-|TRBV29-1
TGCAGCGTTGTCGGGGACAGTGAAGCTTTCTTT
CSVVGDSEAFF
>TRBD1|TRBJ2-5|many|TRBV12-3/TRBV12-4
TGTGCCAGCAGTTTAGCCTTCGACAGGGGGCAGGTGGAGACCCAGTACTTC
CASSLAFDRGQVETQYF
>-|TRBJ2-2|few|TRBV27
TGTGCCAGCAGTCCTACAGGGTTTCCCGGGCTGTTTTTT
CASSPTGFPGLFF
>-|TRBJ2-1|-|TRBV3-1
TGTGCCAGCAGCCAAGATAGAACCACAAAGCAGTTCTTC
CASSQDRTTKQFF
>-|TRBJ2-5|-|TRBV10-3
TGTGCCATCAGTGATACTGCTCAAGAGACCCAGTACTTC
CAISDTAQETQYF
>TRBD2|TRBJ2-3|few|TRBV11-3
TGTGCCAGCAGCACTCCGCTGACTAGCGACACAGATACGCAGTATTTT
CASSTPLTSDTDTQYF
>TRBD2|TRBJ2-1|-|TRBV20-1
TGCAGTGTGTCGACTAGCCTGATGGGCTCCTACAATGAGCAGTTCTTC
CSVSTSLMGSYNEQFF
>TRBD1|TRBJ2-2|-|TRBV6-5
TGTGCCAGCAGTTACGACAGGGGCACCGGGGAGCTGTTTTTT
CASSYDRGTGELFF
>-|TRBJ2-5|-|TRBV24-1
TGTGCCACCCAACCAGCCGGAGGGGGCTCGGTAGCAAGTGAGACCCAGTACTTC
CATQPAGGGSVASETQYF
>TRBD1|TRBJ1-2|many|TRBV6-6
TGTGCCAGCAGCCGAGGGGGCGGCTATGGCTACACCTTC
CASSRGGGYGYTF
>-|TRBJ1-6|-|TRBV4-3
TGCGCCAGCAGCCAAGGAGTGGTAGGGGCGACTAATTCACCCCTCCACTTT
CASSQGVVGATNSPLHF
>-|TRBJ2-1|-|TRBV7-9
TGCGTGGTCCCCACAAGAATGACCTACAATGAGCAGTTCTTC
CVVPTRMTYNEQFF
>-|TRBJ2-1|-|TRBV12-3/TRBV12-4
TGTGCCAGCAGACAAACTAGGGGCAATGAGCAGTTCTTC
CASRQTRGNEQFF
>TRBD2|TRBJ2-7|few|TRBV7-2
TGTGCCAGCAGCATTACTAGCGGGAGCTCCTACGAGCAGTACTTC
CASSITSGSSYEQYF
>TRBD2|TRBJ2-1|many|TRBV7-2
TGTGCCAGCGGACTAGCGGGAACTTACAATGAGCAGTTCTTC
CASGLAGTYNEQFF
>-|TRBJ1-2|-|TRBV7-2
TGTGCCAGCAGCCCCCAATTTGGCAGGGCCCCGTTGGATGGCTACACCTTC
CASSPQFGRAPLDGYTF
>TRBD1|TRBJ2-3|-|TRBV5-1
TGCGCCAGCAGCCCACCGACAGGGGAGGGCACAGATACGCAGTATTTT
CASSPPTGEGTDTQYF
>-|TRBJ1-1|-|TRBV30
TGTGCCTGGACCCCGCTATCTGAAGCTTTCTTT
CAWTPLSEAFF
>TRBD2|TRBJ2-6|-|TRBV11-1
TGTGCCAGCAGCTTAGCTGGTGCTAGCGGGTACGGGGCCAACGTCCTGACTTTC
CASSLAGASGYGANVLTF
>-|TRBJ2-4|-|TRBV3-1
TGTGCCAGCAGCGCTCAGGGGGGTAAAAACATTCAGTACTTC
CASSAQGGKNIQYF
>-|TRBJ1-2|few|TRBV29-1
TGCAGCGTTGTACCCAGCTATGGCTACACCTTC
CSVVPSYGYTF